This TCR beta chain comes out of a study of CD8+ T cells in alopecia areata. This clone appeared a few times. Treatment denoted: oral pan-JAK inhibitor, 5-10 mg twice daily. Germline V gene data show CDR1 as GTSNPN and CDR2 as SVGIG (reference sequence). V gave up 2 bases and J gave up 2 bases, with 9 bases separating them. The CDR3 has 13 amino acids. The sequencing template was cDNA reverse transcribed from extracted RNA. TCRdb keeps only in-frame clones here, not all; method: immunoSEQ multiplex PCR. The sample lists 150,000 to 200,000 clones, less than 65% seen once, with 1% in the top ten. V usage is TRBV30 and J usage is TRBJ1-2; D is perhaps TRBD1 (5 bases). Sequencing was performed on CD4+ T cells sorted from blood, taken at week 24, from a patient treated with tofacitinib. This receptor was obtained from a human donor with alopecia areata. The CDR3 protein is CAWSPGTNYGYTF. The DNA for the CDR3 is TGTGCCTGGAGTCCCGGGACCAACTATGGCTACACCTTC.